Listed below are T cell receptor beta chains from one sample, sequenced in a study of T and B cells in COVID-19 patients. TCRdb reprocessed the multiplex PCR reads with MiXCR, giving one entry per CDR3 protein. The data hold more than 15,000 distinct CDR3 sequences, with around 30% observed a single time. Sequencing was performed on blood. The receptors originated from a human donor who had recovered from COVID-19. Both conserved end residues are part of each CDR3. The D gene is left open where the match is weak. Size tells how often a clone was seen (once, few, many) or the class of an expanded clone, and some rows leave it out.

CDR3 length,D gene,clone size,J gene,V gene,CDR3 protein,CDR3 DNA
13,-,few,TRBJ1-1,TRBV6-1,CASSVGMNTEAFF,TGTGCCAGCAGTGTAGGGATGAACACTGAAGCTTTCTTT
15,TRBD2,medium-sized,TRBJ2-7,TRBV6-5,CASRRREGGSYEQYF,TGTGCCAGCAGAAGAAGGGAGGGTGGCTCCTACGAGCAGTACTTC
15,-,-,TRBJ2-1,TRBV7-9,CASSLAGGPDREQFF,TGTGCCAGCAGCTTAGCGGGGGGGCCCGATCGAGAGCAGTTCTTC
15,TRBD1,many,TRBJ1-2,TRBV19,CASSIAGTGGYGYTF,TGTGCCAGTAGTATAGCCGGGACAGGGGGTTATGGCTACACCTTC
13,-,many,TRBJ2-7,TRBV6-6,CATSPRDGYEQYF,TGTGCCACCTCGCCCAGGGATGGCTACGAGCAGTACTTC
13,-,-,TRBJ1-1,TRBV5-8,CASSSGGGPEAFF,TGTGCCAGCAGCTCGGGGGGAGGACCTGAAGCTTTCTTT
13,TRBD2,-,TRBJ2-1,TRBV12-3/TRBV12-4,CASTLAGLNEQFF,TGTGCCAGCACGCTAGCGGGGCTCAATGAGCAGTTCTTC
14,TRBD1,few,TRBJ2-3,TRBV5-1,CASSRTGETDTQYF,TGCGCCAGCAGCCGGACAGGAGAGACAGATACGCAGTATTTT
14,-,few,TRBJ2-7,TRBV6-2/TRBV6-3,CASSWDPRSGEQYF,TGTGCCAGCAGTTGGGACCCGCGGTCTGGAGAGCAGTACTTC
18,TRBD2,many,TRBJ2-3,TRBV6-1,CASSELTTSEARTDTQYF,TGTGCCAGCAGTGAACTCACGACTAGCGAAGCTCGCACAGATACGCAGTATTTT
16,-,-,TRBJ2-2,TRBV7-6,CASSHKDWTTDGELFF,TGTGCCAGCAGCCATAAGGATTGGACTACCGACGGGGAGCTGTTTTTT
15,TRBD1,medium-sized,TRBJ1-4,TRBV29-1,CSVGVGGQINEKLFF,TGCAGCGTGGGGGTAGGGGGACAGATTAATGAAAAACTGTTTTTT
12,-,many,TRBJ1-1,TRBV29-1,CSVAVGSSEAFF,TGCAGCGTTGCGGTGGGCAGCAGTGAAGCTTTCTTT
13,-,medium-sized,TRBJ1-4,TRBV19,CASSTDGDEKLFF,TGTGCCAGTAGCACGGACGGGGATGAAAAACTGTTTTTT
14,TRBD1,-,TRBJ1-6,TRBV28,CASRLGTENSPLHF,TGTGCCAGCAGGCTGGGGACAGAAAATTCACCCCTCCACTTT
14,TRBD1,few,TRBJ2-7,TRBV7-6,CASSFDRGGYEQYF,TGTGCCAGCAGCTTCGACAGGGGGGGGTACGAGCAGTACTTC
16,-,few,TRBJ2-3,TRBV6-1,CASSEALPPGTDTQYF,TGTGCCAGCAGTGAAGCGCTCCCCCCTGGCACAGATACGCAGTATTTT
13,-,few,TRBJ1-3,TRBV6-5,CASSPGRRNTIYF,TGTGCCAGCAGTCCCGGGAGAAGAAACACCATATATTTT
18,TRBD2,few,TRBJ2-3,TRBV6-6,CASSPRGVGGGATDTQYF,TGTGCCAGTTCCCCTAGGGGGGTTGGCGGGGGGGCCACAGATACGCAGTATTTT
14,-,medium-sized,TRBJ1-1,TRBV19,CASMIEGLNTEAFF,TGTGCCAGTATGATTGAGGGACTGAACACTGAAGCTTTCTTT
14,TRBD1,medium-sized,TRBJ1-6,TRBV19,CASTDRGIASPLHF,TGTGCCAGCACGGACAGGGGTATAGCTTCACCCCTCCACTTT
16,TRBD2,many,TRBJ2-3,TRBV13,CASETGGRGSTDTQYF,TGTGCCAGCGAAACCGGAGGGAGGGGTTCCACAGATACGCAGTATTTT
15,-,once,TRBJ1-1,TRBV21-1,CVSSNSLMVNTEAFF,TGTGTCAGCAGCAATAGCTTGATGGTGAACACTGAAGCTTTCTTT
14,TRBD2,many,TRBJ2-5,TRBV6-5,CASTRSGLGETQYF,TGTGCCAGCACCCGCTCTGGACTAGGAGAGACCCAGTACTTC
19,TRBD1,medium-sized,TRBJ2-5,TRBV13,CASSQSPGTGPSMSETQYF,TGTGCCAGCAGCCAAAGTCCCGGGACAGGGCCGTCGATGTCGGAGACCCAGTACTTC
15,TRBD1,medium-sized,TRBJ2-2,TRBV19,CATKTGGERNGELFF,TGTGCCACCAAAACAGGGGGCGAGCGGAACGGGGAGCTGTTTTTT
14,-,-,TRBJ2-2,TRBV20-1,CSANPGGNTGELFF,TGCAGTGCTAACCCCGGGGGTAACACCGGGGAGCTGTTTTTT
14,-,medium-sized,TRBJ1-2,TRBV6-1,CASSMAGRAYGYTF,TGTGCCAGCAGTATGGCAGGGCGCGCCTATGGCTACACCTTC
17,-,few,TRBJ1-6,TRBV7-2,CASRPPDGGRMSSPLHF,TGTGCCAGCAGACCCCCCGACGGGGGGAGAATGAGTTCACCCCTCCACTTT
11,-,-,TRBJ2-7,TRBV10-2,CASSESYEQYF,TGCGCCAGCAGTGAGTCCTACGAGCAGTACTTC
15,-,many,TRBJ2-1,TRBV6-1,CASSNGASSYNEQFF,TGTGCCAGCAGTAATGGCGCCAGCTCCTACAATGAGCAGTTCTTC
15,-,-,TRBJ2-1,TRBV7-9,CASSLAGGLTNEQFF,TGTGCCAGCAGCTTAGCGGGGGGCCTTACCAATGAGCAGTTCTTC
15,-,few,TRBJ2-7,TRBV10-3,CAISESNIGRDEQYF,TGTGCCATCAGTGAGTCTAACATTGGGCGGGACGAGCAGTACTTC
16,TRBD1,-,TRBJ1-1,TRBV5-1,CASTLGQGAKGTEAFF,TGCGCCAGCACCCTGGGGCAGGGGGCCAAAGGCACTGAAGCTTTCTTT
13,-,-,TRBJ2-1,TRBV7-6,CASTIGSGAAQFF,TGTGCCAGCACCATCGGTTCGGGGGCGGCGCAGTTCTTC
16,-,-,TRBJ1-5,TRBV27,CASSKNGQGSNQPQHF,TGTGCCAGCAGCAAGAACGGGCAGGGGAGCAATCAGCCCCAGCATTTT
12,-,once,TRBJ2-3,TRBV7-4,CASSLGADTQYF,TGTGCCAGCAGCTTAGGGGCAGATACGCAGTATTTT
13,TRBD1,few,TRBJ1-2,TRBV27,CASSLSGTGRALF,TGTGCCAGCAGTCTCTCCGGGACAGGCAGGGCCCTTTTC
14,-,medium-sized,TRBJ1-3,TRBV19,CASSNTGLLNTIYF,TGTGCCAGTAGCAACACAGGGTTGTTAAACACCATATATTTT
11,-,medium-sized,TRBJ1-4,TRBV19,CASSPGEKLFF,TGTGCCAGTAGTCCGGGGGAAAAACTGTTTTTT
16,-,few,TRBJ1-1,TRBV19,CASSIGRGGVRTEAFF,TGTGCCAGTAGTATCGGAAGGGGGGGCGTTCGCACTGAAGCTTTCTTT
14,-,-,TRBJ1-1,TRBV5-1,CASNLPEGGTEAFF,TGCGCCAGCAACCTCCCAGAGGGCGGAACTGAAGCTTTCTTT
12,-,-,TRBJ1-1,TRBV5-4,CASSLGGKGAFF,TGTGCCAGCAGCTTGGGGGGAAAAGGAGCTTTCTTT
13,-,few,TRBJ1-1,TRBV6-5,CASSYSMNTEAFF,TGTGCCAGCAGTTACTCGATGAACACTGAAGCTTTCTTT
18,TRBD1,-,TRBJ2-6,TRBV19,CASSIDGQGRAGANVLTF,TGTGCCAGTAGTATCGACGGACAGGGGCGAGCTGGGGCCAACGTCCTGACTTTC
13,-,medium-sized,TRBJ2-5,TRBV13,CASSRPSQETQYF,TGTGCCAGCAGCCGGCCCTCACAAGAGACCCAGTACTTC
16,-,-,TRBJ1-6,TRBV6-5,CASSEREGGYNSPLHF,TGTGCCAGCAGTGAACGGGAGGGGGGCTATAATTCACCCCTCCACTTT
13,-,medium-sized,TRBJ1-2,TRBV29-1,CSLPGPRGDGYTF,TGCAGCTTACCGGGCCCGCGGGGGGATGGCTACACCTTC
17,-,medium-sized,TRBJ2-4,TRBV19,CASSIRPSGTERNIQYF,TGTGCCAGTAGTATACGTCCCTCTGGGACGGAAAGAAACATTCAGTACTTC
17,TRBD2,medium-sized,TRBJ2-1,TRBV19,CASSTTWGSGGANEQFF,TGTGCCAGTAGTACAACTTGGGGTAGCGGGGGGGCCAATGAGCAGTTCTTC